These 11 T cell receptor beta chains were all obtained from the same sample, sequenced in a study of CD8+CD57+ T cells in acquired aplastic anemia. For CDR3 and TCR beta VDJ profiling, genomic DNA was the template used. Via MiXCR, TCRdb re-called the reads, giving one row per CDR3 protein. The profile shows roughly 300,000 distinct CDR3 sequences, around 60% of them singletons. Sequencing input: sorted CD4+, CD8+, or CD8+CD57+ T cells (not recorded which) from PBMCs. The source is a human donor with severe aplastic anemia or a healthy control (not recorded which).

The chain is built from TRBV10-2 and TRBJ1-2; possibly TRBD1 for D (5 bases). Germline V CDR1 and CDR2: WSHSY, SAAADI. V was shortened by 4 bases and J by 5 bases, with 11 bases between the two germline ends. The CDR3 totals 13 residues. The CDR3 here is CASSGGPSYGYTF. The CDR3, as DNA: TGCGCCAGCAGTGGGGGACCGAGTTATGGCTACACCTTC.

This clonotype was recorded many times. V gene TRBV29-1 combines with J gene TRBJ2-3; 8 positions agree with TRBD2. V lost 2 bases to trimming and J lost 4 bases; unmatched junction nucleotides: 14. CDR1 is SQVTM and CDR2 is ANQGSEA in the germline V gene. This CDR3 is built from 17 residues. CDR3 sequence: CSVELIRSGATSDTQYF. Here the CDR3 DNA reads TGCAGCGTTGAACTTATTCGTAGCGGGGCGACGTCAGATACGCAGTATTTT.

This clonotype was found a few times. The chain links TRBV20-1 to TRBJ2-7, with 7 bases that match TRBD1. The CDR3 extends over 14 amino acids. The V segment lost 1 base and the J segment 7 bases; nucleotides outside the gene matches: 10. Germline V gives CDR1 DFQATT, CDR2 SNEGSKA (reference sequence). The CDR3 region is CSARGTGTEVEQYF. The CDR3 nucleotides are TGCAGTGCTAGAGGGACCGGGACAGAAGTTGAGCAGTACTTC.

The V call is TRBV4-3, the J call TRBJ1-1; the D is unclear. Germline V CDR1 and CDR2: LGHNA, YSLEER. The CDR3 length is 16 residues. V was trimmed by 0 bases and J by 1 base, leaving 12 bases between them. The DNA of the CDR3 is TGCGCCAGCAGCCAAGATGAGTGGGTTCGGAACACTGAAGCTTTCTTT. Encoded protein: CASSQDEWVRNTEAFF.

The CDR3 is CASSSPWGQYF. CDR3 nucleotides: TGTGCCAGCAGCTCTCCGTGGGGGCAGTACTTC. The chain joins TRBV7-9 to TRBJ2-7; no reliable D call. This CDR3 has 11 residues. The germline V gene encodes CDR1 SEHNR and CDR2 FQNEAQ (reference sequence). Trimming pared 4 bases from V and 9 bases from J, leaving 10 bases between.

The genes are TRBV7-8 and TRBJ2-5; 7 positions match TRBD2. The V gene's germline CDR1 is SGHVS and CDR2 FQNEAQ. The V segment lost 1 base and the J segment 4 bases; nucleotides outside the gene matches: 3. This CDR3 spans 14 amino acids. The DNA of the CDR3 is TGTGCCAGCAGCTTAGGGACTAGTGGAGAGACCCAGTACTTC. Translating gives CASSLGTSGETQYF.

The CDR3 DNA sequence: TGTGCCAGCAACAATCCGGGACAGGGACGAGAAAAACTGTTTTTT. Its protein is CASNNPGQGREKLFF. The chain is built from TRBV7-2 and TRBJ1-4; 9 nucleotides match TRBD1. Unmatched junction bases numbered 11, after V lost 7 bases and J lost 8 bases. Germline values: CDR1 SGHTA, CDR2 FQGNSA. There are 15 residues in the CDR3.

V and J are TRBV28 and TRBJ2-1; TRBD1 might be the D (7 bases). The CDR3 runs 15 residues. CDR1 MDHEN and CDR2 SYDVKM come from the germline V gene. With 3 bases removed from V and 8 bases from J, the gap between germline ends came to 17 bases. The CDR3 here is CASSLEGAVAHEQFF. Written as DNA, the CDR3 is TGTGCCAGCAGTTTGGAGGGGGCTGTGGCGCATGAGCAGTTCTTC.

The V gene is TRBV6-6, the J gene TRBJ2-3; the D gene is possibly TRBD2 (6 bases). V dropped 7 bases and J dropped 1 base, with 21 bases sitting between them. CDR1 and CDR2 from the germline V gene are MNHNY and SVGAGI (reference sequence). The CDR3 totals 17 residues. Here the CDR3 DNA reads TGTGCCAGCACCCTCAGGAGGGGCCAAGGGGGCACAGATACGCAGTATTTT. Translating gives CASTLRRGQGGTDTQYF.

V usage is TRBV5-4 and J usage is TRBJ2-5; D is uncertain. V was pared by 0 bases and J by 10 bases, with 16 bases between. CDR1 is SGHNT, CDR2 YYREEE, per germline (reference sequence). CDR3 size: 14 residues. In DNA form, the CDR3 reads TGTGCCAGCAGCTTGGGGTTCTCCAACTTGGGCCAGTACTTC. Translated: CASSLGFSNLGQYF.

This clonotype was counted at least ten times. This sequence joins TRBV6-5 and TRBJ2-1; 8 bases are shared with TRBD2. V lost 2 bases, J lost 4 bases, and 4 bases stayed unmatched. Germline values: CDR1 MNHEY, CDR2 SVGAGI. This CDR3 is 15 amino acids long. For the CDR3, the DNA is TGTGCCAGCAGTTACGCCCGGGGGGGATACAATGAGCAGTTCTTC. Its protein is CASSYARGGYNEQFF.